One and the same sample provided the 11 T cell receptor beta chains below, sequenced in a study of cytomegalovirus exposure and HLA in healthy donors. Researchers ran the PCR with 60 Vbeta and 13 Jbeta primers. The assay was immunoSEQ multiplex PCR, and TCRdb's table has in-frame clones only and misses some. The data show under 200,000 clones, with 80% to 85% seen just once and about 0.37% held by the top ten. Sequencing was performed on PBMCs. The receptors originated from a boy aged 2 to 10 in good health and CMV-seronegative.

This sequence joins TRBV30 and TRBJ2-5, with a weak D call TRBD1 (6 bases). The J call may be faulty, since TRBJ2-7 better matches the DNA end. The CDR3 has 15 residues. Germline CDR1 is GTSNPN and CDR2 is SVGIG (reference sequence). CDR3 in amino acids: CAWSYRDPGYHEQYF. The CDR3 DNA follows: TGTGCCTGGAGCTACAGGGACCCCGGGTACCACGAGCAGTACTTC.

The CDR3 region is CASSLAENTGELFF. The CDR3 nucleotides read TGCGCCAGCAGCTTGGCAGAGAACACCGGGGAGCTGTTTTTT. The chain combines TRBV5-1 with TRBJ2-2, with D unresolved. The CDR3 covers 14 residues. Trimming shortened V by 0 bases and J by 1 base, and 4 bases separated the two germline ends. CDR1 SGHRS and CDR2 YFSETQ come from the germline V gene.

This chain uses TRBV5-1 with TRBJ2-1; 9 nucleotides align to TRBD1. The CDR3 spans 17 residues. J was trimmed by 6 bases and V by 1 base; bases with no gene match: 11. CDR1 is SGHRS, CDR2 YFSETQ, per germline. The DNA of the CDR3 is TGCGCCAGCAGCTTGTTTGAATTACAGGGGGCGGGCAATGAGCAGTTCTTC. Encoded protein: CASSLFELQGAGNEQFF.

The CDR3 reads CASRREFPTDTQYF. The CDR3 DNA reads TGTGCCAGCAGGAGGGAATTTCCCACAGATACGCAGTATTTT. The rearrangement joins TRBV2 to TRBJ2-3; weak D call: TRBD2 (5 bases). The CDR3 is 14 amino acids. V shed 6 bases and J shed 2 bases, with 12 bases lying between them. Germline assignment: CDR1 SNHLY and CDR2 FYNNEI.

In DNA, the CDR3 is TGTGCCAGCAGTTATACAGGCGTTGAAGCTTTCTTT. Protein: CASSYTGVEAFF. The V and J genes are TRBV13 and TRBJ1-1, with a possible D match to TRBD1 (5 bases). With 6 bases removed from V and 7 bases from J, the gap between germline ends came to 12 bases. The germline V gene has CDR1 PRHDT and CDR2 FYEKMQ (reference sequence). The CDR3 consists of 12 residues.

The rearrangement links TRBV30 to TRBJ2-5; D is undetermined. The DNA matches TRBJ2-7 better at its end, which makes the J call doubtful. Germline V CDR1 and CDR2: GTSNPN, SVGIG (reference sequence). This CDR3 has 15 residues. For the CDR3, the DNA is TGTGCCTGGAGTACATCGACTGACGTCTCCTACGAGCAGTACTTC. Amino acid sequence: CAWSTSTDVSYEQYF.

The genes are TRBV15 and TRBJ1-1; no clear D gene. V lost 1 base and J 0 bases, leaving 6 bases between the germline ends. CDR1 LNHNV and CDR2 YYDKDF come from the germline V gene (reference sequence). CDR3 length equals 14 residues. CDR3 nucleotides: TGTGCCACCAGCAGAGTTTATATGAACACTGAAGCTTTCTTT. Protein: CATSRVYMNTEAFF.

The chain carries TRBV19 and TRBJ2-2, with 14 bases fitting TRBD2. Germline V gene lookup returns CDR1 LNHDA and CDR2 SQIVND (reference sequence). The CDR3 sequence is 17 residues long. J lost 4 bases, V lost 6 bases, and 7 bases had no gene match. The chain's CDR3 is CASSYGLAGGLTGELFF. The CDR3 DNA is TGTGCCAGTAGCTACGGACTAGCGGGAGGTCTCACCGGGGAGCTGTTTTTT.

V gene TRBV6-5 combines with J gene TRBJ1-2, with no clear D. V lost 6 bases, J lost 1 base, and 12 bases lay in between. The CDR3 spans 14 residues. CDR1 and CDR2 (germline): MNHEY, SVGAGI. CDR3 coding DNA: TGTGCCAGCAGAGGGTCGGGGATTAACTATGGCTACACCTTC. Encoded protein: CASRGSGINYGYTF.

CDR3 amino acids: CASSLPPLAGELYEQYF. The CDR3 bases are TGTGCCAGCAGCCTACCCCCACTAGCGGGAGAACTCTACGAGCAGTACTTC. This sequence joins TRBV11-3 and TRBJ2-7; 11 bases match TRBD2. Trimming removed 5 bases from V and 3 bases from J; junction bases left unmatched: 12. Germline CDR1 is SGHNT and CDR2 is YENEEA. The length of the CDR3 is 17 residues. Full variable domain (outside the CDR3, taken from reference TRBV11-3 and TRBJ2-7): EAGVVQSPRYKIIEKKQPVAFWCNPISGHNTLYWYLQNLGQGPELLIRYENEEAVDDSQLPKDRFSAERLKGVDSTLKIQPAELGDSAVYLCASSLPPLAGELYEQYFGPGTRLTVT.

Notes on this clone: The same CDR3 is also encoded by other DNA sequences in this sample. The rearrangement links TRBV11-2 to TRBJ1-5, with D perhaps matching TRBD1 (5 bases). Per the germline V gene, CDR1 is SGHAT and CDR2 is FQNNGV. V was shortened by 4 bases and J by 7 bases, with 11 bases between the two germline ends. This CDR3 has 13 residues. The CDR3 region has the DNA TGTGCCAGCAGCTCGGGGGGAGAGCAGCCCCAGCATTTT. Its protein product is CASSSGGEQPQHF.